The entry below describes one T cell receptor beta chain. This sample stems from a study of T-cell memory formation after mild COVID-19. The CDR3 contains 14 residues. The V gene lost 1 base and the J gene lost 4 bases, with 10 bases spanning the gap. Per the germline V gene, CDR1 is SEHNR and CDR2 is FQNEAQ (reference sequence). MiXCR, run by TCRdb on the 5' RACE reads, gives a single entry per CDR3 protein. Here the sample spans more than 200,000 distinct CDR3 sequences, about 16% being singletons. The sequencing sample was made of PBMCs or a T cell subset sorted from them (not recorded which). The chain couples TRBV7-9 to TRBJ1-2, with a possible D match to TRBD1 (5 bases). The TCR was taken from a man aged 18 to 29 who had mild COVID-19 (a few samples of this study predate the infection). Cell type and time point are not known. CDR3 sequence: CASSLVGATYGYTF. The CDR3 bases are TGTGCCAGCAGCTTAGTAGGGGCGACCTATGGCTACACCTTC.